Below are 18 T cell receptor beta chains sequenced from a single sample in a study of PD-L1 blockade in urothelial cancer. The sample's time point: pretreatment peripheral blood. The repertoire was sequenced with immunoSEQ multiplex PCR; TCRdb's copy has only in-frame clones and lacks some. The data show 50,000 or so clones, 85% to 90% seen once. Sequencing was performed on PBMCs, taken around atezolizumab (anti-PD-L1) treatment. The source of these receptors is a man aged 60-69 years with urothelial cancer.

This clone was observed once. The V gene is TRBV6-5, the J gene TRBJ1-1; 7 bases are shared with TRBD1. The V segment lost 5 bases and the J segment 0 bases; nucleotides outside the gene matches: 3. CDR1 and CDR2 (germline): MNHEY, SVGAGI. The CDR3 has 14 amino acids. The DNA for the CDR3 is TGTGCCAGCAGTCGACAGGGCTTGAACACTGAAGCTTTCTTT. This sequence encodes CASSRQGLNTEAFF.

The chain joins TRBV7-2 to TRBJ2-1, with D tentatively TRBD2 (6 bases). The germline CDR1 and CDR2 sequences are SGHTA and FQGNSA. CDR3 length: 17 residues. Deletions cut 1 base from V and 0 bases from J, with 13 bases between. The CDR3 DNA sequence: TGTGCCAGCAGCTTAGACTCCGCGGGGTCCTCCTACAATGAGCAGTTCTTC. It is translated as CASSLDSAGSSYNEQFF.

This clone occurred a few times. This chain connects TRBV30 to TRBJ1-1; 7 nucleotides line up with TRBD1. CDR3 length: 12 residues. Germline trimming cut 7 bases from V and 6 bases from J; bases unmatched to any gene: 8. Germline-derived CDR1 and CDR2 are GTSNPN and SVGIG (reference sequence). This CDR3 is CAYDRVMAEAFF. The CDR3 nucleotides read TGTGCCTACGACAGGGTAATGGCTGAAGCTTTCTTT.

This chain links TRBV30 with TRBJ2-2; TRBD2 aligns across 7 bases. The CDR3 is 18 amino acids. The germline CDR1 and CDR2 sequences are GTSNPN and SVGIG (reference sequence). Trimming took 0 bases from V and 0 from J; bases not matched to a gene: 10. The CDR3: CAWSVSALAGANTGELFF. The CDR3, as DNA: TGTGCCTGGAGTGTATCGGCCCTGGCGGGAGCGAACACCGGGGAGCTGTTTTTT.

V usage is TRBV27 and J usage is TRBJ1-2; maybe TRBD1 (6 bases). CDR3 length equals 14 residues. The germline CDR1 and CDR2 sequences are MNHEY and SMNVEV (reference sequence). V gave up 4 bases and J gave up 8 bases, with 17 bases separating them. In nucleotides, the CDR3 is TGTGCCAGCAGTTCTACCCAACAGGGTATCGGCTACACCTTC. This encodes CASSSTQQGIGYTF.

V gene TRBV6-4 combines with J gene TRBJ2-1; 7 nucleotides line up with TRBD2. With 0 bases clipped from V and 3 bases from J, the junction kept 2 bases outside the gene matches. This CDR3 contains 15 residues. Germline CDR1 and CDR2: MRHNA and SNTAGT. CDR3 nucleotide sequence: TGTGCCAGCAGTGACTCCACGGGGGGCTACAATGAGCAGTTCTTC. Translation gives CASSDSTGGYNEQFF.

In its sample, this clone was seen a few times. The V and J genes are TRBV19 and TRBJ2-6; D not certain. This CDR3 contains 15 residues. V was trimmed by 9 bases and J by 2 bases, leaving 14 bases between them. Germline V gives CDR1 LNHDA, CDR2 SQIVND (reference sequence). The CDR3 is CASTSVETGANVLTF. In nucleotides, the CDR3 is TGTGCCAGCACCAGCGTGGAAACTGGGGCCAACGTCCTGACTTTC.

The chain links TRBV11-2 to TRBJ2-7, with 11 bases matching TRBD1. Germline V gene sequence: CDR1 SGHAT, CDR2 FQNNGV. V gave up 0 bases and J gave up 6 bases; unmatched junction bases: 4. This CDR3 is built from 15 residues. CDR3 sequence reads: CASSLEGTGGFEQYF. The CDR3 nucleotides read TGTGCCAGCAGCTTAGAGGGGACAGGGGGTTTCGAGCAGTACTTC.

The sample holds one count of this clone. This chain uses TRBV5-6 with TRBJ1-1; unclear D gene. The CDR3 sequence is 14 residues long. With 0 bases removed from V and 1 base from J, the gap between germline ends came to 7 bases. Germline lookup yields CDR1 SGHDT and CDR2 YYEEEE. The DNA for the CDR3 is TGTGCCAGCAGCTTGGCTAACCAGAACACTGAAGCTTTCTTT. Translated, it gives CASSLANQNTEAFF.

This clone was seen just once. This chain uses TRBV18 with TRBJ2-7, with D unresolved. Germline loops: CDR1 KGHSH, CDR2 LQKENI. V lost 3 bases and J lost 3, with 9 bases in between. This CDR3 region has 13 residues. The CDR3 DNA is TGTGCCAGCTCACCGCAGGATCGCTACGAGCAGTACTTC. It yields the protein CASSPQDRYEQYF.

This rearrangement joins TRBV5-5 to TRBJ2-5, with D maybe TRBD1 (5 bases). Looked up from germline, CDR1 is SGHKS and CDR2 is YYEKEE (reference sequence). This CDR3 has 14 residues. The V and J ends lost 5 bases and 0 bases respectively, with 11 bases between them. Here the CDR3 reads CASSRGIDQETQYF. CDR3 bases: TGTGCCAGCAGTAGGGGAATAGACCAAGAGACCCAGTACTTC.

This clone was seen a few times. The chain carries TRBV30 and TRBJ1-2; TRBD1 is a possible D gene (6 bases). Trimming stripped 2 bases from V and 0 bases from J, with 10 bases between. Germline values: CDR1 GTSNPN, CDR2 SVGIG (reference sequence). This CDR3 spans 14 amino acids. The CDR3 is CAWSFRTANYGYTF. DNA for the CDR3: TGTGCCTGGAGTTTTAGGACAGCTAACTATGGCTACACCTTC.

V and J are TRBV6-1 and TRBJ2-1; 13 nucleotides match TRBD2. CDR3 length equals 15 residues. Germline trimming cut 6 bases from V and 5 bases from J; bases unmatched to any gene: 4. Per germline, CDR1 MNHNS and CDR2 SASEGT. CDR3: CASRTGTSGNNEQFF. CDR3 nucleotide sequence: TGTGCCAGCAGAACCGGGACTAGCGGGAACAATGAGCAGTTCTTC.

The V call is TRBV6-5, the J call TRBJ1-2, with 8 bases that match TRBD1. V trimming: 2 bases; J trimming: 6 bases; junction bases outside the gene matches: 5. This CDR3 has 14 residues. Germline V gene data show CDR1 as MNHEY and CDR2 as SVGAGI. Here the CDR3 reads CASSYDGTGHGYTF. The CDR3 nucleotides read TGTGCCAGCAGTTACGACGGGACAGGACATGGCTACACCTTC.

J is TRBJ1-2 and V is TRBV5-1, with D unclear. The CDR3 sequence is 15 residues long. The V end was cut by 0 bases, the J end by 2 bases, with 11 bases between. Germline CDR1 SGHRS, CDR2 YFSETQ. The CDR3 sequence: CASSLDGRVNYGYTF. The CDR3 DNA reads as TGCGCCAGCAGCTTGGATGGGAGAGTAAACTATGGCTACACCTTC.

This clone was detected a few times. The chain uses TRBV5-4 and TRBJ2-7, with D unclear. This CDR3 spans 15 amino acids. The V gene's germline CDR1 is SGHNT and CDR2 YYREEE (reference sequence). With 0 bases removed from V and 1 base from J, the gap between germline ends came to 11 bases. The CDR3 DNA reads TGTGCCAGCAGCTTGGTGGCAGAAATATCCTACGAGCAGTACTTC. Protein product: CASSLVAEISYEQYF.

This chain connects TRBV7-9 to TRBJ2-7; D is unclear. The germline V and J ends were trimmed by 2 bases and 3 bases, with 8 bases remaining between them. Germline assignment: CDR1 SEHNR and CDR2 FQNEAQ (reference sequence). CDR3 length: 13 residues. In DNA, the CDR3 is TGTGCCAGCAGCTTATCTCCGGGCTACGAGCAGTACTTC. This sequence encodes CASSLSPGYEQYF.

This chain joins TRBV19 and TRBJ1-1; a weak D match, TRBD1 (5 bases). Trimming cost V 5 bases and J 5 bases, with 12 bases left between them. Germline CDR1 LNHDA, CDR2 SQIVND (reference sequence). This CDR3 has 13 amino acids. CDR3 in DNA: TGTGCCAGTAGTCACTCCGGGGGTACTGAAGCTTTCTTT. It encodes CASSHSGGTEAFF.